The next 4 T cell receptor beta chains were all read from a single sample in a study of blood T cells in healthy people across ages. With a J-beta primer mix and a sample-barcoded 5' primer, a second PCR ran about 7 to 12 cycles. One entry per CDR3 protein results from TCRdb running MiXCR on the 5' RACE reads. Among roughly 410,000 distinct CDR3 sequences, roughly half were seen once, and the ten largest hold under 65%. Sequencing was performed on blood. These receptors originate from a man aged 55 to 70 in good health.

This clonotype has more than one count but fewer than ten. The rearrangement links TRBV4-3 to TRBJ2-7, with 10 bases identical to TRBD2. Germline V lookup: CDR1 LGHNA, CDR2 YSLEER. J gave up 4 bases and V 4 bases, and 7 bases lay outside the gene matches. CDR3 length: 15 residues. The CDR3 protein is CASSPLAGAGYEQYF. The CDR3 nucleotides are TGCGCCAGCAGCCCCCTAGCGGGAGCTGGATACGAGCAGTACTTC.

The chain recombines TRBV2 with TRBJ2-4; D is ambiguous. Trimming removed 2 bases at V and 4 bases at J, with 6 bases between. Germline loops: CDR1 SNHLY, CDR2 FYNNEI. This CDR3 has 13 amino acids. CDR3 residues: CASSERAKNIQYF. For the CDR3, the DNA is TGTGCCAGCAGTGAACGGGCAAAAAACATTCAGTACTTC.

The chain carries TRBV10-3 and TRBJ2-1; 9 nucleotides agree with TRBD2. The CDR3 runs 15 residues. CDR1 ENHRY and CDR2 SYGVKD come from the germline V gene. The ends lost 6 bases at V and 8 bases at J; junction bases unmatched: 11. CDR3 amino acids: CAIRSLAGGRYEQFF. Written as DNA, the CDR3 is TGTGCCATCAGGAGCCTCGCGGGGGGGAGATATGAGCAGTTCTTC.

The chain couples TRBV12-3 or TRBV12-4 to TRBJ2-5; D unclear. The CDR3 consists of 12 residues. V lost 6 bases to trimming and J lost 7 bases, with 12 bases between them. In DNA, the CDR3 is TGTGCCAGCAGGGATCACAGAGGGACCCAGTACTTC. Its protein is CASRDHRGTQYF.